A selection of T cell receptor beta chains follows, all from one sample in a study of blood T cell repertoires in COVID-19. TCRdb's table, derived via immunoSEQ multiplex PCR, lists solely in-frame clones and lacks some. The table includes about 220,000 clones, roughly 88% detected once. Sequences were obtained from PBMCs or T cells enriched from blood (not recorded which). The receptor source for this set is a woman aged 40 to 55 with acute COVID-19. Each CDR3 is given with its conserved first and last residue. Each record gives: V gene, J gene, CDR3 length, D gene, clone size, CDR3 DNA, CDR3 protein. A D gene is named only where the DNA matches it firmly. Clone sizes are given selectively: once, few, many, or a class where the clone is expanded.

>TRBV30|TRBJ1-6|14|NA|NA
TGTGCCTGGAGTCGGACAGTTACAAATTCACCCCTCCACTTT
CAWSRTVTNSPLHF
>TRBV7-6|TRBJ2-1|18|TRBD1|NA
TGTGCCAGCAGCTTACCTAGCCACAGGGGGCAGGGAGACAATGAGCAGTTCTTC
CASSLPSHRGQGDNEQFF
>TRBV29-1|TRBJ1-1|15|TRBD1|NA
TGCAGCGTTGGAACAACAACAGGGGCGAACACTGAAGCTTTCTTT
CSVGTTTGANTEAFF
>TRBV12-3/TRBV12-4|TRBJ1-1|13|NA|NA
TGTGCCAGCAGACTGCGACAGGCCCCTGAAGCTTTCTTT
CASRLRQAPEAFF
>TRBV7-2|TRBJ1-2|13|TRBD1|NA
TGTGCCAGCAGCTTAGGCAGGGGGCGAGGCTACACCTTC
CASSLGRGRGYTF
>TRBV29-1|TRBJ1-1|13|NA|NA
TGCAGCGTCCCCTGGGCGGGGAACACTGAAGCTTTCTTT
CSVPWAGNTEAFF
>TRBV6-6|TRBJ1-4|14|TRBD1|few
TGTGCCAGCAGTTACGGGCGGGACAGTGAAAAACTGTTTTTT
CASSYGRDSEKLFF
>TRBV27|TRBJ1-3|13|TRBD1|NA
TGTGCCAGCAGGGGACAGGTTGGGAACACCATATATTTT
CASRGQVGNTIYF
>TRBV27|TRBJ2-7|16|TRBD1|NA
TGTGCCAGCAGTTTCTTCCCATTGACAGGGGCAGTAGAGCAGTACTTC
CASSFFPLTGAVEQYF
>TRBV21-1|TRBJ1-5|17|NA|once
TGTGCCAGCAGCCCTCGGGAGAGAGCGCCTAGCAATCAGCCCCAGCATTTT
CASSPRERAPSNQPQHF
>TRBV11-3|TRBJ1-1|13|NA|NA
TGTGCCAGCAGCTCGACAGCTTTTTCTGAAGCTTTCTTT
CASSSTAFSEAFF
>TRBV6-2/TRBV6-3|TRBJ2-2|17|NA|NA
TGTGCCAGCAGTTACAGCCTCCTGAGCCCGAACACCGGGGAGCTGTTTTTT
CASSYSLLSPNTGELFF
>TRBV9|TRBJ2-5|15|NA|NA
TGTGCCAGCAGCGTAGGACAGGCGACCCAAGAGACCCAGTACTTC
CASSVGQATQETQYF
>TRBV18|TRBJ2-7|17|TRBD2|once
TGTGCCAGCTCACCACCTGGCGGGAGAGGAACGTTCTACGAGCAGTACTTC
CASSPPGGRGTFYEQYF
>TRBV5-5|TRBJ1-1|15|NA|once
TGTGCCAGCAGCTTTGCATCCAGGACTCACACTGAAGCTTTCTTT
CASSFASRTHTEAFF
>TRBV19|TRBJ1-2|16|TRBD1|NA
TGTGCCAGTAGTACCTCCGGGACAGGGTATGTCTATGGCTACACCTTC
CASSTSGTGYVYGYTF
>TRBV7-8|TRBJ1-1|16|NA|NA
TGTGCCAGCAGCTTACCGCCTTGGGACATTAGAAATGAAGCTTTCTTT
CASSLPPWDIRNEAFF
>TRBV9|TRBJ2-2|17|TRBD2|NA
TGTGCCAGCTCCGTTACGGCGACTAGCGGGGGGGTCGGGGAGCTGTTTTTT
CASSVTATSGGVGELFF
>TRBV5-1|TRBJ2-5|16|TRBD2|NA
TGCGCCAGCAGCCTGGATGTAGCGGGGGGGCAGGAGACCCAGTACTTC
CASSLDVAGGQETQYF
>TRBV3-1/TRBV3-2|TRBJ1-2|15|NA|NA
TGTGCCAGCAGCCAACGGCCGGGGGACCGCTATGGCTACACCTTC
CASSQRPGDRYGYTF
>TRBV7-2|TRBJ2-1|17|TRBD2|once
TGTGCCAGCAGCTTAGTAGGGACTAGCGGGGGGTACAATGAGCAGTTCTTC
CASSLVGTSGGYNEQFF
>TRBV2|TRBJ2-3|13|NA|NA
TGTGCCAGCCTCGGGTGGGGCACAGATACGCAGTATTTT
CASLGWGTDTQYF
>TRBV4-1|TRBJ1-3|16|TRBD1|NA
TGCGCCAGCAGCCAAGCCGGGACAGGGACCCCTCGCACCATATATTTT
CASSQAGTGTPRTIYF
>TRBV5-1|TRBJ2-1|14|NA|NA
TGCGCCAGCAGCTTGGGCGTAGAGGTAAATGAGCAGTTCTTC
CASSLGVEVNEQFF
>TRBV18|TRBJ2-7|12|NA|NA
TGTGCCAGCTCACCACAGAGGGACGAGCAGTACTTC
CASSPQRDEQYF
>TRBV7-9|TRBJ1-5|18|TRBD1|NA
TGTGCCAGCAGCTCCGGACAGGGAGGGATATATAGCAATCAGCCCCAGCATTTT
CASSSGQGGIYSNQPQHF
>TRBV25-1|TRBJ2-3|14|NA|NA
TGTGCCAGCAGTGAATACAATAGCACAGATACGCAGTATTTT
CASSEYNSTDTQYF
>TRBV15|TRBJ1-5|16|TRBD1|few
TGTGCCACCAGCAGGGGGTCCGGGACAGTGGGTCAGCCCCAGCATTTT
CATSRGSGTVGQPQHF